The 25 T cell receptor beta chains listed next were all sequenced from one sample in a study of shared clonotypes between healthy human individuals. Method: immunoSEQ multiplex PCR; TCRdb's copy keeps in-frame clones and lacks some. This sample has 950,000 to 1,100,000 clones, with 70% to 80% found just once. Input material: memory CD4+ T cells sorted from blood. Subset defined: CD45RA-negative fraction. These receptors originate from a man younger than 35 in good health.

This chain uses TRBV6-5 with TRBJ2-1, with D possibly matching TRBD1 (5 bases). Germline values: CDR1 MNHEY, CDR2 SVGAGI. There are 14 residues in the CDR3. V was pared by 4 bases and J by 2 bases, with 9 bases between. In DNA form, the CDR3 reads TGTGCCAGCAGTTGGGGCAGGGCCTACAATGAGCAGTTCTTC. This encodes CASSWGRAYNEQFF.

This clone has only a few counts. The chain joins TRBV10-2 to TRBJ2-5; the D gene is possibly TRBD1 (6 bases). V lost 8 bases to trimming and J lost 5 bases, with 15 bases between them. The CDR3 sequence is 13 residues long. In germline, CDR1 is WSHSY, CDR2 SAAADI. Here the CDR3 DNA reads TGCGCCAGCGGGGGACAACTAGGCGAGACCCAGTACTTC. Residues: CASGGQLGETQYF.

This chain uses TRBV5-1 with TRBJ1-1; no clear D gene. Looked up from germline, CDR1 is SGHRS and CDR2 is YFSETQ. This CDR3 region has 13 residues. With 5 bases removed from V and 0 bases from J, the gap between germline ends came to 8 bases. CDR3 bases: TGCGCCAGCAGTGGACTCTTGAACACTGAAGCTTTCTTT. It encodes CASSGLLNTEAFF.

The genes are TRBV6-1 and TRBJ2-7; tentatively, D is TRBD2 (6 bases). V shed 8 bases and J shed 4 bases, with 15 bases lying between them. The CDR3 loop spans 13 amino acids. CDR1 MNHNS and CDR2 SASEGT come from the germline V gene. The CDR3 sequence is CASGRGGGYEQYF. DNA of the CDR3: TGTGCCAGCGGGCGGGGAGGAGGGTACGAGCAGTACTTC.

This clone came up many times. The chain combines TRBV18 with TRBJ1-1, with D perhaps TRBD1 (5 bases). Germline loops: CDR1 KGHSH, CDR2 LQKENI. V was cut by 2 bases and J by 0 bases, with 10 bases left in between. CDR3 size: 15 residues. CDR3 sequence: CASSPSGDLNTEAFF. In DNA form, the CDR3 reads TGTGCCAGCTCACCATCGGGGGACCTGAACACTGAAGCTTTCTTT.

The chain recombines TRBV29-1 with TRBJ2-1, with 7 bases that match TRBD2. CDR1 and CDR2 (germline): SQVTM, ANQGSEA. The CDR3 loop spans 12 amino acids. Unmatched junction bases numbered 6, after V lost 4 bases and J lost 9 bases. CDR3 bases: TGCAGCGTTGGGGTGATAGCGGGTGAGCAGTTCTTC. This sequence encodes CSVGVIAGEQFF.

In this sample, this clone turned up once. The chain employs TRBV7-3 and TRBJ2-1; no clear D. V was clipped by 1 base and J by 0 bases, with 7 bases between them. Germline values: CDR1 SGHTA, CDR2 FQGTGA. The CDR3 totals 15 residues. CDR3 bases: TGTGCCAGCAGCTTAAATCCTTTCTCCTACAATGAGCAGTTCTTC. Translation: CASSLNPFSYNEQFF.

The CDR3 loop is CASNQPGAGAYGYTF. CDR3 bases: TGTGCCAGCAACCAACCGGGGGCAGGGGCCTATGGCTACACCTTC. The chain couples TRBV5-6 to TRBJ1-2; D may be TRBD1 (6 bases). The V gene lost 6 bases and the J gene lost 4 bases, with 19 bases spanning the gap. CDR3 length: 15 residues. Germline values: CDR1 SGHDT, CDR2 YYEEEE.

This chain uses TRBV30 with TRBJ2-1, with 9 bases fitting TRBD2. The CDR3 has 14 residues. V lost 1 base and J lost 5; bases outside the gene matches: 3. Germline V lookup: CDR1 GTSNPN, CDR2 SVGIG (reference sequence). The CDR3 coding sequence is TGTGCCTGGAGTGGGCTAGCGGGAAACAATGAGCAGTTCTTC. Its translation is CAWSGLAGNNEQFF. The complete variable domain, with remaining parts taken from reference TRBV30 and TRBJ2-1, reads SQTIHQWPATLVQPVGSPLSLECTVEGTSNPNLYWYRQAAGRGLQLLFYSVGIGQISSEVPQNLSASRPQDRQFILSSKKLLLSDSGFYLCAWSGLAGNNEQFFGPGTRLTVL.

The chain is built from TRBV6-5 and TRBJ2-6; 11 nucleotides align to TRBD1. V was pared by 11 bases and J by 2 bases, with 2 bases of the junction left unmatched. Germline CDR1 reads MNHEY; CDR2 reads SVGAGI. The CDR3 is 14 amino acids. CDR3 nucleotide sequence: TGTGCCGGACAGGGGGCGGCTGGGGCCAACGTCCTGACTTTC. Translation gives CAGQGAAGANVLTF.

V gene TRBV30 combines with J gene TRBJ2-5; a possible D gene is TRBD1 (5 bases). The CDR3 sequence is 14 residues long. From germline, CDR1 is GTSNPN and CDR2 SVGIG (reference sequence). Trimming took 0 bases from V and 5 from J, leaving 13 bases between them. The CDR3 nucleotides are TGTGCCTGGAGTGTAGACAGCTACCGGGAGACCCAGTACTTC. Amino acids: CAWSVDSYRETQYF.

On this clone: Other DNA sequences in the same sample also yield this CDR3. The J gene is TRBJ2-7, the V gene TRBV5-6, with a weak D call TRBD1 (5 bases). Germline V gives CDR1 SGHDT, CDR2 YYEEEE. Trimming left V 2 bases short and J 6 bases short, with 9 bases between. The CDR3 runs 12 residues. For the CDR3, the DNA is TGTGCCAGCAGCTTACAAGGGGTCGAGCAGTACTTC. This sequence encodes CASSLQGVEQYF.

V is TRBV5-4 and J is TRBJ1-1; possible D gene TRBD1, 5 bases. The CDR3 consists of 14 residues. The V and J ends lost 2 bases and 5 bases respectively, with 13 bases between them. Germline lookup yields CDR1 SGHNT and CDR2 YYREEE (reference sequence). Written as DNA, the CDR3 is TGTGCCAGCAGCTTTTTCAGGGATAATACTGAAGCTTTCTTT. Translation gives CASSFFRDNTEAFF.

The chain uses TRBV27 and TRBJ1-3; TRBD1 matches 7 bases. The length of the CDR3 is 14 residues. Germline V gene data show CDR1 as MNHEY and CDR2 as SMNVEV (reference sequence). The ends lost 8 bases at V and 4 bases at J; junction bases unmatched: 8. CDR3 residues: CASGRPGQGNTIYF. The CDR3 nucleotides are TGTGCCAGCGGAAGACCGGGACAGGGAAACACCATATATTTT.

J is TRBJ2-5 and V is TRBV10-1; a possible D gene is TRBD2 (6 bases). The V gene's germline CDR1 is WNHNN and CDR2 SYGVQD (reference sequence). V was pared by 5 bases and J by 3 bases, with 13 bases between. The length of the CDR3 is 14 residues. The CDR3 region has the DNA TGCGCCAGCAGTCCCCGGGGGAAAGAAGAGACCCAGTACTTC. Protein: CASSPRGKEETQYF.

This chain links TRBV9 with TRBJ1-1; no clear D. The germline V gene encodes CDR1 SGDLS and CDR2 YYNGEE. The V and J ends lost 4 bases and 10 bases respectively, with 20 bases between them. CDR3 length: 14 residues. DNA for the CDR3: TGTGCCAGCAGCTCCCGCCCTAGTGGGCGGGCAGCTTTCTTT. Its translation is CASSSRPSGRAAFF.

V usage is TRBV5-1 and J usage is TRBJ1-1, with D maybe TRBD1 (5 bases). The germline gives CDR1 SGHRS, CDR2 YFSETQ. Deletions cut 3 bases from V and 7 bases from J, with 13 bases between. This CDR3 contains 13 residues. CDR3 nucleotides: TGCGCCAGCAGCTGGGGACCGTCTGATGAAGCTTTCTTT. It encodes CASSWGPSDEAFF.

This clone was seen just once. J is TRBJ1-2 and V is TRBV18; TRBD1 aligns across 8 bases. The CDR3 has 17 residues. The J segment lost 6 bases and the V segment lost 0 bases, leaving 12 bases of the junction unmatched. Germline-derived CDR1 and CDR2 are KGHSH and LQKENI. The CDR3 loop reads CASSPPTALQGADGYTF. As DNA, the CDR3 is TGTGCCAGCTCACCACCCACCGCACTTCAGGGGGCGGATGGCTACACCTTC.

V usage is TRBV5-1 and J usage is TRBJ2-2, with TRBD2 identical over 7 bases. The CDR3 has 16 amino acids. Per the germline V gene, CDR1 is SGHRS and CDR2 is YFSETQ. V lost 1 base and J lost 0; bases outside the gene matches: 3. In DNA, the CDR3 is TGCGCCAGCAGCTTGCGAGCGGGGTCGAACACCGGGGAGCTGTTTTTT. The encoded protein is CASSLRAGSNTGELFF.

CDR3 sequence: CASRPLAGGRNEQFF. DNA of the CDR3: TGTGCCAGCAGACCCCTAGCGGGGGGGCGCAATGAGCAGTTCTTC. The chain is built from TRBV7-8 and TRBJ2-1; 12 nucleotides match TRBD2. The CDR3 sequence is 15 residues long. Germline-derived CDR1 and CDR2 are SGHVS and FQNEAQ. Germline trimming cut 6 bases from V and 6 bases from J; bases unmatched to any gene: 6.

J is TRBJ1-1 and V is TRBV25-1; D perhaps matches TRBD1 (6 bases). This CDR3 region has 14 residues. V was pared by 6 bases and J by 1 base, with 12 bases between. The germline V gene encodes CDR1 MGHDK and CDR2 SYGVNS. The CDR3 sequence: CASREQGSNTEAFF. The CDR3, as DNA: TGTGCCAGCAGGGAACAGGGTTCGAACACTGAAGCTTTCTTT.

The chain employs TRBV18 and TRBJ1-4, with D unresolved. Per germline, CDR1 KGHSH and CDR2 LQKENI. The length of the CDR3 is 15 residues. The V end lost 6 bases, the J end lost 11 bases, and 22 bases lay between the germline ends. Here the CDR3 reads CASSPKVGGVGKLFF. The CDR3 DNA is TGTGCCAGCTCCCCGAAAGTGGGAGGCGTCGGGAAACTGTTTTTT.

The V gene is TRBV19, the J gene TRBJ2-1; no firm D call. The CDR3 is 12 amino acids. V gave up 8 bases and J gave up 3 bases, with 8 bases separating them. Germline V lookup: CDR1 LNHDA, CDR2 SQIVND (reference sequence). The CDR3 loop is CASRGYYNEQFF. In nucleotides, the CDR3 is TGTGCCAGTCGTGGGTACTACAATGAGCAGTTCTTC. Full variable domain (rest looked up from reference TRBV19 and TRBJ2-1): DGGITQSPKYLFRKEGQNVTLSCEQNLNHDAMYWYRQDPGQGLRLIYYSQIVNDFQKGDIAEGYSVSREKKESFPLTVTSAQKNPTAFYLCASRGYYNEQFFGPGTRLTVL.

This chain connects TRBV29-1 to TRBJ1-2; D is unclear. Trimming pared 3 bases from V and 2 bases from J, leaving 10 bases between. The CDR3 runs to 13 residues. Germline CDR1 reads SQVTM; CDR2 reads ANQGSEA. The CDR3 is CSVDGPANYGYTF. The CDR3 DNA reads as TGCAGCGTTGACGGTCCAGCGAACTATGGCTACACCTTC.

CDR3 residues: CASSSPKGPTYNEQFF. The CDR3 nucleotides are TGTGCCAGCAGCTCTCCCAAAGGGCCCACCTACAATGAGCAGTTCTTC. The chain joins TRBV11-2 to TRBJ2-1; no reliable D call. CDR3 length equals 16 residues. Trimming took 4 bases from V and 2 from J, leaving 15 bases between them. The germline V gene encodes CDR1 SGHAT and CDR2 FQNNGV.